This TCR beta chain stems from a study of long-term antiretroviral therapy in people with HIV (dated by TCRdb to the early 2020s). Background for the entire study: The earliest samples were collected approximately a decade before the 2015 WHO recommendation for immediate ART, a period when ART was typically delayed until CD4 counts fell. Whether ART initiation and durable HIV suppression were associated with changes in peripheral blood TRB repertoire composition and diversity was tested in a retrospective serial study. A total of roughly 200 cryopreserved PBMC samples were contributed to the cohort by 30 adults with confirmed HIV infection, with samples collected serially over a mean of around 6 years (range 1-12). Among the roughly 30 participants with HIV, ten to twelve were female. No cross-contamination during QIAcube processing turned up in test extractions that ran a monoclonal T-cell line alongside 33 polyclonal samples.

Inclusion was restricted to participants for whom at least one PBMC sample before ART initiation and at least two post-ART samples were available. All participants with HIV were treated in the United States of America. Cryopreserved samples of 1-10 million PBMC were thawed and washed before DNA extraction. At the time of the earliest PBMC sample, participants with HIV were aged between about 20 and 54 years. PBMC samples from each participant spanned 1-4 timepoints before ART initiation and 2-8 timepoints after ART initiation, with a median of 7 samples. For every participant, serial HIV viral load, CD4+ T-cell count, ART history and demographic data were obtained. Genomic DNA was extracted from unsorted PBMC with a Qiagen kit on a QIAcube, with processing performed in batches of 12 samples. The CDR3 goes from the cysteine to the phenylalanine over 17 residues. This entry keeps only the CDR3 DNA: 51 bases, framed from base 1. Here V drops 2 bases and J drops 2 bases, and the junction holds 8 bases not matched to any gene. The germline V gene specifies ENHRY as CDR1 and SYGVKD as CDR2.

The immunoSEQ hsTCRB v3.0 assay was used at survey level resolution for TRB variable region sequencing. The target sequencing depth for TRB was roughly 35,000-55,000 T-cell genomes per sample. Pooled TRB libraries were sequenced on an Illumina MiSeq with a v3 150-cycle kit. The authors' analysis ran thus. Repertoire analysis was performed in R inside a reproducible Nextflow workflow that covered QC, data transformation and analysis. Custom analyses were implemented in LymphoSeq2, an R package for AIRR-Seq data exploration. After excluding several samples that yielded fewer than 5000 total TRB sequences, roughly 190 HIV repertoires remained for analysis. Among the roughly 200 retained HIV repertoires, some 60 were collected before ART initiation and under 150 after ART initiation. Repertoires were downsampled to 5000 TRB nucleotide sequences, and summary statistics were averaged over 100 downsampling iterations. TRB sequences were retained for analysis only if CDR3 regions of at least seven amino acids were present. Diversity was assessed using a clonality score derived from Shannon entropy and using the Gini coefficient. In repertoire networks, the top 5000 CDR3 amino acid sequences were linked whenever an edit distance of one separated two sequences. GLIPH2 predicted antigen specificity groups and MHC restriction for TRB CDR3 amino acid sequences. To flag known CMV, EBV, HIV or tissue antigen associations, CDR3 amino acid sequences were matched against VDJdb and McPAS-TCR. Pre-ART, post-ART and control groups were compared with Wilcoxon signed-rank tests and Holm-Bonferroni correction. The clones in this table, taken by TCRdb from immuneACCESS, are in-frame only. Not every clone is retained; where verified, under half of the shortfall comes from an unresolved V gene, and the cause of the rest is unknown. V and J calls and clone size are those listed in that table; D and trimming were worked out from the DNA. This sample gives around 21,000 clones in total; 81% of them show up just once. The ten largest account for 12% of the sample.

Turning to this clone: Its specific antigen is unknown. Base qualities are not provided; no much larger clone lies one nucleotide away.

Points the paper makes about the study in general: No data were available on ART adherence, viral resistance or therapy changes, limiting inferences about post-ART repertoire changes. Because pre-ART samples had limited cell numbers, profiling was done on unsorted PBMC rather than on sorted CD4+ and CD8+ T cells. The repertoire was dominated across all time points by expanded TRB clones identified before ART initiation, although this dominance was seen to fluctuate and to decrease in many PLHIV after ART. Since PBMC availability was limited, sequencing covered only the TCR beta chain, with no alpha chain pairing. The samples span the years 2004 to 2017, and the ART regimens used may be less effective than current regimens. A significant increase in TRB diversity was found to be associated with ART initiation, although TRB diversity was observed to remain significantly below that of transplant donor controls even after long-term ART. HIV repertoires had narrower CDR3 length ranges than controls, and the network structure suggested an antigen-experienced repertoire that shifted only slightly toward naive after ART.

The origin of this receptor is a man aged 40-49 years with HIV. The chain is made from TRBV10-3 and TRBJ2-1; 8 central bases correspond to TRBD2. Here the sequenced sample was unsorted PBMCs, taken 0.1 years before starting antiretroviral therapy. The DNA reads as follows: TGTGCCATCAGTGAGACTCCGGGACTAGTCCCCTACAATGAGCAGTTCTTC. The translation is CAISETPGLVPYNEQFF.